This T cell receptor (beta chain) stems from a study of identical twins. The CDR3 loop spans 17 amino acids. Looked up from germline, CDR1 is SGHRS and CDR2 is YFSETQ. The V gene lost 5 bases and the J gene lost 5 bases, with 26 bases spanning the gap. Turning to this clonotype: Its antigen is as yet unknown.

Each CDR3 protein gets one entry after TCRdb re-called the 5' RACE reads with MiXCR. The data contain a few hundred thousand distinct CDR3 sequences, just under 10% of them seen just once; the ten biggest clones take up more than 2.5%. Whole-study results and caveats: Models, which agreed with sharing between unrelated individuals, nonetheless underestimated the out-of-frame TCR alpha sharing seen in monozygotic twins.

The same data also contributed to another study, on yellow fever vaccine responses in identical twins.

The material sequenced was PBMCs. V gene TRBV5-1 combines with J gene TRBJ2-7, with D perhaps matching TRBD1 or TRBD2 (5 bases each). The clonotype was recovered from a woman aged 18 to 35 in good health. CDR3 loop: CASRPSRDRNLEHEQYF. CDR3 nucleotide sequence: TGCGCCAGCAGACCCTCAAGGGACCGGAACCTGGAACACGAGCAGTACTTC.